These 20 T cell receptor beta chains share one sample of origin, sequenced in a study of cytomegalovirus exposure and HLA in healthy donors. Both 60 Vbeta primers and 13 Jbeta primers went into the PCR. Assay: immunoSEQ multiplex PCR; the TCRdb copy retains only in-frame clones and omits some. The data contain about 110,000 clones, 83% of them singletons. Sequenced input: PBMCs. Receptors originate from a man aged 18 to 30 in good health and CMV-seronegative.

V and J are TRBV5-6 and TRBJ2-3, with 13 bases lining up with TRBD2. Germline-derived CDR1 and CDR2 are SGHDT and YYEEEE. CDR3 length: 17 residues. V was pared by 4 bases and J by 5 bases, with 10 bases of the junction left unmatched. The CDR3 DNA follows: TGTGCCAGCAGCCCTAGACTAGCGGGAGGCCGAAGAGATACGCAGTATTTT. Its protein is CASSPRLAGGRRDTQYF.

CDR3: CASSVGLHAALSYEQYF. CDR3 coding DNA: TGTGCCAGCAGCGTAGGCCTCCATGCGGCCCTCTCCTACGAGCAGTACTTC. The chain links TRBV9 to TRBJ2-7; D ambiguous. The germline V gene encodes CDR1 SGDLS and CDR2 YYNGEE. This CDR3 contains 17 residues. V was clipped by 0 bases and J by 0 bases, with 16 bases between them.

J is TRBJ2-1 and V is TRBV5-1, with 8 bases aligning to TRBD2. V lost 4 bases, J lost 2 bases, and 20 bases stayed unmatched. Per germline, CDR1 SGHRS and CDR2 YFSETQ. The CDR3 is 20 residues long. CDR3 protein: CASSQRTGPKAGGTYNEQFF. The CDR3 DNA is TGCGCCAGCAGCCAGCGTACGGGACCGAAGGCGGGAGGAACCTACAATGAGCAGTTCTTC.

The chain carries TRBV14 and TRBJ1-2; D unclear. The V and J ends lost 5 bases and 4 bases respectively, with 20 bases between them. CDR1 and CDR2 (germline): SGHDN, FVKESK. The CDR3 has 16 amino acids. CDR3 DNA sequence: TGTGCCAGCAGCTCCCGGAGGTTCTTCTCGTCCTATGGCTACACCTTC. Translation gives CASSSRRFFSSYGYTF.

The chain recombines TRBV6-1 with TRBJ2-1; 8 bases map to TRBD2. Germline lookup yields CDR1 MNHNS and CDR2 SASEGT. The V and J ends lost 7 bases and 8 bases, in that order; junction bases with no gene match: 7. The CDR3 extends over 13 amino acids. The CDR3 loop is CASTLLGGDEQFF. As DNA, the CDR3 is TGTGCCAGCACCCTACTCGGGGGGGATGAGCAGTTCTTC.

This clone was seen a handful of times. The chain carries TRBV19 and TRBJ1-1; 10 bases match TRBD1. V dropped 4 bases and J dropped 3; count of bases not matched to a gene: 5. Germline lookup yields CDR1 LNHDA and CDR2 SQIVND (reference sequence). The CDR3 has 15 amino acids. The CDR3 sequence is CASSTSDRGDTEAFF. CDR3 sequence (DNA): TGTGCCAGTAGTACCTCGGACAGGGGGGACACTGAAGCTTTCTTT.

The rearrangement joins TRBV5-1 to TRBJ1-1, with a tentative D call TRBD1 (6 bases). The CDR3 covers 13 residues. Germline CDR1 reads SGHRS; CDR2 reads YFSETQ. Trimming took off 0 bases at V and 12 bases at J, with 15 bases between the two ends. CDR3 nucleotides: TGCGCCAGCAGCTTGGGACAGGAGCCGACGACTTTCTTT. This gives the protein CASSLGQEPTTFF. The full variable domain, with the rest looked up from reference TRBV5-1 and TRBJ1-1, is KAGVTQTPRYLIKTRGQQVTLSCSPISGHRSVSWYQQTPGQGLQFLFEYFSETQRNKGNFPGRFSGRQFSNSRSEMNVSTLELGDSALYLCASSLGQEPTTFFGQGTRLTVV.

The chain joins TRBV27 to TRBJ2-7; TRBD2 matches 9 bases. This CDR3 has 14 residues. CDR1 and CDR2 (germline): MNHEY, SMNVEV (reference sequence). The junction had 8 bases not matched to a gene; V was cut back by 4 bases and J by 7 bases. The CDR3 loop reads CASSYGAGGGEQYF. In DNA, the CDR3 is TGTGCCAGCAGTTATGGGGCGGGAGGGGGTGAGCAGTACTTC.

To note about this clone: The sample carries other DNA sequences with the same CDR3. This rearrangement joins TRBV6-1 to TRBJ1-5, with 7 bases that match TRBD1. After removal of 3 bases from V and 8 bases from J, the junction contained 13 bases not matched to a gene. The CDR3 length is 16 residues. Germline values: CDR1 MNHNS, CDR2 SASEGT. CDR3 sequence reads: CASSDYRPTGHKPQHF. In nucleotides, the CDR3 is TGTGCCAGCAGTGACTATAGACCGACAGGGCATAAGCCCCAGCATTTT.

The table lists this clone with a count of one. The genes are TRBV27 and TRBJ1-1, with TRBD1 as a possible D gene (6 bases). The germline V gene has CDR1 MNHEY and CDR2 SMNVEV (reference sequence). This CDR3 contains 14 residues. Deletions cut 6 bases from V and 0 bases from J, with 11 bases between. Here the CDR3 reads CASSPGTLNTEAFF. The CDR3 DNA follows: TGTGCCAGCAGCCCCGGGACACTGAACACTGAAGCTTTCTTT.

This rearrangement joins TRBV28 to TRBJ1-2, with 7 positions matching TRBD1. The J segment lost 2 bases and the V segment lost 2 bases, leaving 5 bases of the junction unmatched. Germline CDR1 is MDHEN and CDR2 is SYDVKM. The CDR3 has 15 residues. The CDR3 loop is CASSLPRTGNYGYTF. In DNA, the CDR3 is TGTGCCAGCAGTTTACCCCGGACAGGAAACTATGGCTACACCTTC.

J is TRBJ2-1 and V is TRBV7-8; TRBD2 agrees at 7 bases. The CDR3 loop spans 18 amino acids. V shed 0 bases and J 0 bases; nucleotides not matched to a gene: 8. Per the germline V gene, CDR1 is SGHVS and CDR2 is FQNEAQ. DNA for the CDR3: TGTGCCAGCAGCTTAGCGTTGGCTAGCGGATACTCCTACAATGAGCAGTTCTTC. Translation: CASSLALASGYSYNEQFF.

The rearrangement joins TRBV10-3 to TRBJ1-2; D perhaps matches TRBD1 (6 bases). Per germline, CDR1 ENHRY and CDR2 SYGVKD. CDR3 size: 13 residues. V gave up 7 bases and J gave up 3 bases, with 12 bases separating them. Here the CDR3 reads CAIKPGQDYGYTF. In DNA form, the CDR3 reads TGTGCCATCAAACCGGGACAAGACTATGGCTACACCTTC.

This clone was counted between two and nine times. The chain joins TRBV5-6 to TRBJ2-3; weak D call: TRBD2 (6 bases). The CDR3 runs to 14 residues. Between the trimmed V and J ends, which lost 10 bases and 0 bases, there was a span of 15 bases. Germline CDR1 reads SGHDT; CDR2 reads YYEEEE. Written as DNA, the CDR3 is TGTGCCGGAGCGACTAGACCTAGCACAGATACGCAGTATTTT. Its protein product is CAGATRPSTDTQYF.

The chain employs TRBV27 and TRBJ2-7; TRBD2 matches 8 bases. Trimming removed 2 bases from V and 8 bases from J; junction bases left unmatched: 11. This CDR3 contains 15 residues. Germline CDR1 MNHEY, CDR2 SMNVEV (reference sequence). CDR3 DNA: TGTGCCAGCAGTTTACCACGCCGGACTAGCATGAAGCAGTACTTC. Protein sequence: CASSLPRRTSMKQYF.

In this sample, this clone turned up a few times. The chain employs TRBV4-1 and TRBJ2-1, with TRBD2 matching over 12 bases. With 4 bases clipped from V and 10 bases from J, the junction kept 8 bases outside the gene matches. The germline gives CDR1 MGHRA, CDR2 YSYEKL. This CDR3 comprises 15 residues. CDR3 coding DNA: TGCGCCAGCAGCCTTGGGACTAGCGGGTTATCCGAGCAGTTCTTC. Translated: CASSLGTSGLSEQFF.

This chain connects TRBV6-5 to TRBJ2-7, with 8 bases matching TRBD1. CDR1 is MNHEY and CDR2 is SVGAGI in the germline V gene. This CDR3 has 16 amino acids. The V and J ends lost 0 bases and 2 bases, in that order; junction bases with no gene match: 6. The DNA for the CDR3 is TGTGCCAGCAGTTACTCGATGGGACAGGTTACCTACGAGCAGTACTTC. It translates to CASSYSMGQVTYEQYF.

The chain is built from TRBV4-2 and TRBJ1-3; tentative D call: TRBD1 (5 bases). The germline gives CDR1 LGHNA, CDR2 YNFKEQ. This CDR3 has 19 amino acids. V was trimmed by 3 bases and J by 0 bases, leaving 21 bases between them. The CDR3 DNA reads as TGTGCCAGCAGCCAGTACTCCAGGGCGGGGGAAAGCTCTGGAAACACCATATATTTT. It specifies CASSQYSRAGESSGNTIYF.

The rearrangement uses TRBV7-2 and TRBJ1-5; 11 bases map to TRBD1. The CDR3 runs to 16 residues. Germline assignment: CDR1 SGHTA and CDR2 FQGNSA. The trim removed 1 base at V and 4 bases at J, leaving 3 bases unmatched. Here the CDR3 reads CASSLGGTGGNQPQHF. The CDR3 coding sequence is TGTGCCAGCAGCTTAGGTGGGACAGGGGGGAATCAGCCCCAGCATTTT.

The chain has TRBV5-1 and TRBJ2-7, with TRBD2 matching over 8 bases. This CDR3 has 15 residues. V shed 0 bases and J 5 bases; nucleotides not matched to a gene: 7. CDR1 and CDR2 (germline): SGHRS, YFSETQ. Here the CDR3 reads CASSLAGTSTHEQYF. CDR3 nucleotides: TGCGCCAGCAGCTTGGCCGGGACTAGTACCCACGAGCAGTACTTC.